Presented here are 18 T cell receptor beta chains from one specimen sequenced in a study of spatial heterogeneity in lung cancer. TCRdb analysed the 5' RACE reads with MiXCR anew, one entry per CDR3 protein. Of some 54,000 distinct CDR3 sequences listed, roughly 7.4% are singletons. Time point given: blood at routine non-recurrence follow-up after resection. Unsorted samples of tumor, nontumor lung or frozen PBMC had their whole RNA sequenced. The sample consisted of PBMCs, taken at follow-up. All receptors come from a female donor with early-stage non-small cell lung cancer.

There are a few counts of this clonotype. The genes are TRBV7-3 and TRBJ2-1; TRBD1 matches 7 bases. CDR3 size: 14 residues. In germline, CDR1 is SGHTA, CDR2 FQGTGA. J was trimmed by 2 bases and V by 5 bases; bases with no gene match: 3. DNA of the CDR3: TGTGCCAGCAGCCAGGGGGAACCCTACAATGAGCAGTTCTTC. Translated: CASSQGEPYNEQFF. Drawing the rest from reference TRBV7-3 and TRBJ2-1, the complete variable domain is GAGVSQTPSNKVTEKGKYVELRCDPISGHTALYWYRQSLGQGPEFLIYFQGTGAADDSGLPNDRFFAVRPEGSVSTLKIQRTERGDSAVYLCASSQGEPYNEQFFGPGTRLTVL.

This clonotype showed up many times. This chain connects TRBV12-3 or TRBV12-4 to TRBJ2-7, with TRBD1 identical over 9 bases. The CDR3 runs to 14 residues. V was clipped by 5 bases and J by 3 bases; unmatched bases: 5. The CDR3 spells CASSPRDRDYEQYF. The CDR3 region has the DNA TGTGCCAGCAGTCCCCGGGACAGGGACTACGAGCAGTACTTC.

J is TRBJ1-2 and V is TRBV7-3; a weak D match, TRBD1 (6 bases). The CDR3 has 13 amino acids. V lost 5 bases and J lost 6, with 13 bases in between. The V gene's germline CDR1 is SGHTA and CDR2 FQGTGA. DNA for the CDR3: TGTGCCAGCAGCCCTACCCCAGGGGATGGCTACACCTTC. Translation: CASSPTPGDGYTF.

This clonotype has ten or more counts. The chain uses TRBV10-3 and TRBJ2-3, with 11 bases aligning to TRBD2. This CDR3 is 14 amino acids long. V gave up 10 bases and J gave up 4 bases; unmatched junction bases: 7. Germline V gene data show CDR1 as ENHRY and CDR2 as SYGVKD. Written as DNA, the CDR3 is TGTGCCACTCAAGGGACTAGCGGTTCAGATACGCAGTATTTT. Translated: CATQGTSGSDTQYF.

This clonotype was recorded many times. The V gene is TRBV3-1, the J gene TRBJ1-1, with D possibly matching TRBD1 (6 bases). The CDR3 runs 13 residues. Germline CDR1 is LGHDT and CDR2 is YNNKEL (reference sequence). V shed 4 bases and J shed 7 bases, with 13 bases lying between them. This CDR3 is CASSPGARNEAFF. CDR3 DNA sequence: TGTGCCAGCAGCCCGGGGGCGCGGAATGAAGCTTTCTTT.

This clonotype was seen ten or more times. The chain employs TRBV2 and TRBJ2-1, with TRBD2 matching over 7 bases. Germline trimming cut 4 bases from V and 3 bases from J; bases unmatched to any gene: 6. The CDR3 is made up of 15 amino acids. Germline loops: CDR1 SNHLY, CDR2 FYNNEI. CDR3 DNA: TGTGCCAGCAGTGCGACGGGGGGACTCTACAATGAGCAGTTCTTC. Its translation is CASSATGGLYNEQFF.

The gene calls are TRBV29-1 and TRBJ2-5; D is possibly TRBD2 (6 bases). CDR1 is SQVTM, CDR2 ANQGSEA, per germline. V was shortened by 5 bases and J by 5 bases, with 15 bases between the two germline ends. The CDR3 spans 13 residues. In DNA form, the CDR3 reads TGCAGCGTTCGCTCCAGTCGGGGGGAGACCCAGTACTTC. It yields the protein CSVRSSRGETQYF. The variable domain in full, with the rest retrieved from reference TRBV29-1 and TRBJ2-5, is SAVISQKPSRDICQRGTSLTIQCQVDSQVTMMFWYRQQPGQSLTLIATANQGSEATYESGFVIDKFPISRPNLTFSTLTVSNMSPEDSSIYLCSVRSSRGETQYFGPGTRLLVL.

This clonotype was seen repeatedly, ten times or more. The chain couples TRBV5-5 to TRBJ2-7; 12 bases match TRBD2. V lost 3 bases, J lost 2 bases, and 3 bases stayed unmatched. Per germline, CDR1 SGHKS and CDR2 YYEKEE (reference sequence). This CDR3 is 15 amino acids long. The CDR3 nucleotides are TGTGCCAGCAGCTCGGGACTAGCGGGCCCCTACGAGCAGTACTTC. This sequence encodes CASSSGLAGPYEQYF.

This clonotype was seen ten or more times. The CDR3 loop reads CASSPRGVANEKLFF. The CDR3 DNA reads TGTGCCAGTAGCCCCAGGGGGGTGGCTAATGAAAAACTGTTTTTT. V and J are TRBV19 and TRBJ1-4; TRBD1 matches 7 bases. The CDR3 length is 15 residues. After removal of 6 bases from V and 3 bases from J, the junction contained 7 bases not matched to a gene. Germline V gene lookup returns CDR1 LNHDA and CDR2 SQIVND (reference sequence).

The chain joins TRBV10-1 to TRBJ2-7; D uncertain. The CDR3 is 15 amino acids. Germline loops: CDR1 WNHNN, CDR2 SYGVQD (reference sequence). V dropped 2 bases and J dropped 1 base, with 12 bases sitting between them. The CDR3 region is CASSESFSASYEQYF. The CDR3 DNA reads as TGCGCCAGCAGTGAGAGTTTTTCAGCGTCCTACGAGCAGTACTTC.

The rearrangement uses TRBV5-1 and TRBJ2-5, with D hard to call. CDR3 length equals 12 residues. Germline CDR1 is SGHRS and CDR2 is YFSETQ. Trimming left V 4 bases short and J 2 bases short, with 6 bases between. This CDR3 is CASSLQQETQYF. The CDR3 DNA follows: TGCGCCAGCAGCCTACAACAAGAGACCCAGTACTTC.

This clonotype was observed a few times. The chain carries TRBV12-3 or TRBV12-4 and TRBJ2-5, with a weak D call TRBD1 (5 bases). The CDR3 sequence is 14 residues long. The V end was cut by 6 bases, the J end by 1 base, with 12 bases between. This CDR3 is CASSLLGAQETQYF. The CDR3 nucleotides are TGTGCCAGCAGCCTCCTTGGGGCCCAAGAGACCCAGTACTTC.

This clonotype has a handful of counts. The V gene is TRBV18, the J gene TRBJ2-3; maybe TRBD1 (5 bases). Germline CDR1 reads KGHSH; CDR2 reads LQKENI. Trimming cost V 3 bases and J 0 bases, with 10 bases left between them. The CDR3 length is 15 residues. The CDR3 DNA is TGTGCCAGCTCACCCGACAGACCTAGCACAGATACGCAGTATTTT. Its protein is CASSPDRPSTDTQYF.

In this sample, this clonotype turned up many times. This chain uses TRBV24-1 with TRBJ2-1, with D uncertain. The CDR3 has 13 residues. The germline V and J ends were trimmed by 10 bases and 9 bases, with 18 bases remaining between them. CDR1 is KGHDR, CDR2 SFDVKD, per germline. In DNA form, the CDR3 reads TGTGCCACGACGCAGGCGGATTTCGGTGAGCAGTTCTTC. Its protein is CATTQADFGEQFF.

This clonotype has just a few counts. The CDR3 DNA sequence: TGCAGTGCTAGAAACACCGCGGGGGGCGATGAAGCTTTCTTT. It is translated as CSARNTAGGDEAFF. The chain is built from TRBV20-1 and TRBJ1-1; D is perhaps TRBD1 (6 bases). V lost 2 bases and J 7 bases, leaving 17 bases between the germline ends. The CDR3 extends over 14 amino acids. Germline V CDR1 and CDR2: DFQATT, SNEGSKA (reference sequence).

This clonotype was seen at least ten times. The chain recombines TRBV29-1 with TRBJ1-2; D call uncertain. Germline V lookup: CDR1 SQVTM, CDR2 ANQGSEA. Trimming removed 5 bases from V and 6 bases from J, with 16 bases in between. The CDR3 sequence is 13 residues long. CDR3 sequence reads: CSVSQRAYDGYTF. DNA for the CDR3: TGCAGCGTTAGTCAGAGAGCATATGATGGCTACACCTTC.

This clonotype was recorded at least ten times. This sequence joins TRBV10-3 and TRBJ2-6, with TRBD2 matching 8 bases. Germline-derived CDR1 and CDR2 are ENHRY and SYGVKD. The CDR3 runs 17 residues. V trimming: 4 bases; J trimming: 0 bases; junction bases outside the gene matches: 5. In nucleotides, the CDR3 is TGTGCCATCAGTGTAGCGGGGCCAAACTCTGGGGCCAACGTCCTGACTTTC. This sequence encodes CAISVAGPNSGANVLTF.

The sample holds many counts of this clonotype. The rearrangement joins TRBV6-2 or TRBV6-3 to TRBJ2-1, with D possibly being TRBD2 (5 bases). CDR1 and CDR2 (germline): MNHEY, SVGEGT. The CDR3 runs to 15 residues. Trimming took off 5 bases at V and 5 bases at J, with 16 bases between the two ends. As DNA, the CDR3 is TGTGCCAGCAGTCCCCTCGGGGTCGGTAACAATGAGCAGTTCTTC. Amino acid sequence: CASSPLGVGNNEQFF.